One sample yielded the 16 T cell receptor beta chains listed below, sequenced in a study of blood T cell repertoires in COVID-19. The method was immunoSEQ multiplex PCR; TCRdb's version includes in-frame clones alone and lacks a portion of them. The table shows about 350,000 clones, with 86% occurring only once. Source material: peripheral blood. The receptor source for this set is a woman aged 60 to 75 with COVID-19, enrolled during active disease.

The chain has TRBV30 and TRBJ2-3; 8 bases line up with TRBD2. The V and J ends lost 8 bases and 4 bases, in that order; junction bases with no gene match: 11. This CDR3 region has 14 residues. Germline V gene lookup returns CDR1 GTSNPN and CDR2 SVGIG (reference sequence). CDR3 in amino acids: CAGHQRGRPDTQYF. Written as DNA, the CDR3 is TGTGCCGGCCACCAGCGGGGGAGGCCAGATACGCAGTATTTT.

The chain carries TRBV2 and TRBJ1-1; D possibly corresponds to TRBD1 (6 bases). This CDR3 is built from 14 residues. With 6 bases removed from V and 6 bases from J, the gap between germline ends came to 17 bases. Germline V gives CDR1 SNHLY, CDR2 FYNNEI. DNA of the CDR3: TGTGCCAGCAGCGGGGGGGGGCTCGGCGCTGAAGCTTTCTTT. Residues: CASSGGGLGAEAFF.

The chain recombines TRBV29-1 with TRBJ2-7; D is uncertain. Deletions cut 6 bases from V and 4 bases from J, with 16 bases between. CDR1 and CDR2 from the germline V gene are SQVTM and ANQGSEA. This CDR3 is built from 13 residues. CDR3 amino acids: CSVTGSLVYEQYF. In nucleotides, the CDR3 is TGCAGCGTGACCGGGTCTCTTGTTTACGAGCAGTACTTC.

This clone was counted a single time. The chain is built from TRBV5-1 and TRBJ2-5; D unresolved. CDR3 size: 13 residues. V shed 4 bases and J shed 0 bases, with 7 bases lying between them. Per the germline V gene, CDR1 is SGHRS and CDR2 is YFSETQ. CDR3 region: CASSKLHQETQYF. Written as DNA, the CDR3 is TGCGCCAGCAGCAAACTCCACCAAGAGACCCAGTACTTC.

This chain connects TRBV5-1 to TRBJ2-7, with 11 bases matching TRBD2. CDR3 length: 15 residues. CDR1 SGHRS and CDR2 YFSETQ come from the germline V gene. J gave up 4 bases and V 4 bases, and 7 bases lay outside the gene matches. The CDR3 DNA sequence: TGCGCCAGCAGCCCGTCACTAGCGGGGGTTTACGAGCAGTACTTC. This sequence encodes CASSPSLAGVYEQYF.

The chain recombines TRBV4-1 with TRBJ2-5; D remains unclear. The germline V gene has CDR1 MGHRA and CDR2 YSYEKL. Trimming removed 0 bases from V and 7 bases from J, with 12 bases in between. The length of the CDR3 is 14 residues. CDR3 DNA: TGCGCCAGCAGCCAAGAGGAGCTCTTCGGGACCCAGTACTTC. Encoded protein: CASSQEELFGTQYF.

The genes are TRBV2 and TRBJ1-5; TRBD1 aligns across 7 bases. The CDR3 has 13 amino acids. CDR1 is SNHLY, CDR2 FYNNEI, per germline. With 4 bases clipped from V and 5 bases from J, the junction kept 2 bases outside the gene matches. The CDR3 reads CASSADRDQPQHF. Here the CDR3 DNA reads TGTGCCAGCAGTGCAGACAGGGATCAGCCCCAGCATTTT. The full variable domain, its missing parts supplied by reference TRBV2 and TRBJ1-5, is EPEVTQTPSHQVTQMGQEVILRCVPISNHLYFYWYRQILGQKVEFLVSFYNNEISEKSEIFDDQFSVERPDGSNFTLKIRSTKLEDSAMYFCASSADRDQPQHFGDGTRLSIL.

Note on this clone: This sample includes further DNA sequences coding for the same CDR3. The chain links TRBV5-1 to TRBJ2-7; 7 bases map to TRBD1. The CDR3 covers 14 residues. From germline, CDR1 is SGHRS and CDR2 YFSETQ. The trim removed 4 bases at V and 0 bases at J, leaving 4 bases unmatched. CDR3 residues: CASSLRQGSYEQYF. The CDR3 DNA reads TGCGCCAGCAGCCTAAGACAGGGCTCCTACGAGCAGTACTTC. Full variable domain (outside the CDR3, taken from reference TRBV5-1 and TRBJ2-7): KAGVTQTPRYLIKTRGQQVTLSCSPISGHRSVSWYQQTPGQGLQFLFEYFSETQRNKGNFPGRFSGRQFSNSRSEMNVSTLELGDSALYLCASSLRQGSYEQYFGPGTRLTVT.

This sequence joins TRBV11-2 and TRBJ1-2; 12 bases are a match to TRBD1. The CDR3 sequence is 15 residues long. Looked up from germline, CDR1 is SGHAT and CDR2 is FQNNGV. Trimming took 4 bases from V and 2 from J; bases not matched to a gene: 2. In DNA form, the CDR3 reads TGTGCCAGCAGCTCAGGGACAGGGGGCAACTATGGCTACACCTTC. Translating it yields CASSSGTGGNYGYTF.

The chain couples TRBV12-3 or TRBV12-4 to TRBJ2-5; 7 bases align to TRBD2. This CDR3 is built from 13 residues. V shed 8 bases and J 5 bases; nucleotides not matched to a gene: 8. In DNA form, the CDR3 reads TGTGCCAGCCGAGGCCCGGGAGGCGAGACCCAGTACTTC. The encoded protein is CASRGPGGETQYF.

Turning to this clone: The sample contains more than one DNA sequence encoding this CDR3. The chain is built from TRBV19 and TRBJ1-1; 11 positions agree with TRBD1. Germline lookup yields CDR1 LNHDA and CDR2 SQIVND (reference sequence). This CDR3 has 15 residues. The V segment lost 3 bases and the J segment 2 bases; nucleotides outside the gene matches: 2. The CDR3 sequence: CASSIWTGGNTEAFF. Written as DNA, the CDR3 is TGTGCCAGTAGTATCTGGACAGGGGGCAACACTGAAGCTTTCTTT.

The chain recombines TRBV7-2 with TRBJ2-3; D perhaps matches TRBD2 (5 bases). The germline V gene encodes CDR1 SGHTA and CDR2 FQGNSA. V gave up 5 bases and J gave up 0 bases, with 15 bases separating them. The CDR3 covers 16 residues. CDR3 nucleotide sequence: TGTGCCAGCAGCCCGAGAAGAGGGATTAGCACAGATACGCAGTATTTT. This codes for CASSPRRGISTDTQYF.

This chain connects TRBV12-3 or TRBV12-4 to TRBJ2-5; TRBD1 agrees at 7 bases. The CDR3 totals 13 residues. With V trimmed by 6 bases and J by 5 bases, 6 bases remained unmatched. CDR3 sequence (DNA): TGTGCCAGCAGCCCGACAGGGCTGGAGACCCAGTACTTC. This sequence encodes CASSPTGLETQYF.

V gene TRBV6-2 or TRBV6-3 combines with J gene TRBJ2-5, with D possibly matching TRBD1 (6 bases). Germline V gives CDR1 MNHEY, CDR2 SVGEGT. The V gene lost 0 bases and the J gene lost 5 bases, with 16 bases spanning the gap. This CDR3 spans 16 amino acids. CDR3 sequence: CASSYSATQGVETQYF. The CDR3 DNA is TGTGCCAGCAGTTACTCGGCAACACAGGGAGTGGAGACCCAGTACTTC.

The chain recombines TRBV6-4 with TRBJ2-1; TRBD1 matches at 12 bases. J was trimmed by 6 bases and V by 6 bases; bases with no gene match: 3. Germline V gives CDR1 MRHNA, CDR2 SNTAGT. The CDR3 spans 14 residues. In nucleotides, the CDR3 is TGTGCCAGCAGGGGACAGGGGGCAGGCAATGAGCAGTTCTTC. Its protein product is CASRGQGAGNEQFF.

The V gene is TRBV29-1, the J gene TRBJ2-7; the match to TRBD2 covers 9 bases. The germline CDR1 and CDR2 sequences are SQVTM and ANQGSEA. V dropped 7 bases and J dropped 3; count of bases not matched to a gene: 10. The CDR3 sequence is 14 residues long. CDR3 in DNA: TGCAGCGGTGGTAGCGGGGGCCTTAGCTACGAGCAGTACTTC. It translates to CSGGSGGLSYEQYF.